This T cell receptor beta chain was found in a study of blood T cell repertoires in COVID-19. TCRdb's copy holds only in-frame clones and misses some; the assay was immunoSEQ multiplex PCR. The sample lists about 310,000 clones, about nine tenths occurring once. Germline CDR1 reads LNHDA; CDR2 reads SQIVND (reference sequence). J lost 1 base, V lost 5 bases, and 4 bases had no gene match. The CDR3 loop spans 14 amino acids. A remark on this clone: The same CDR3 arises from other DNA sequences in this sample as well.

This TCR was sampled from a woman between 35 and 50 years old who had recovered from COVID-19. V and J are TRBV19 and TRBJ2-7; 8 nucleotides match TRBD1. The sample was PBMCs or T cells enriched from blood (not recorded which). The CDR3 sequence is CASSFRDRSYEQYF. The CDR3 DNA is TGTGCCAGTAGTTTCCGGGACAGGTCCTACGAGCAGTACTTC.